This TCR beta chain was observed in a study of blood T cell repertoires in COVID-19. Background on the study: Samples representing acute and convalescent COVID-19 were sourced from the United States, Italy and Spain. T cells, B-cell-depleted T cells, or PBMCs provided the cDNA or gDNA that served as material.

The CDR3 is 16 amino acids. Germline CDR1 reads SGHTA; CDR2 reads FQGTGA. Trimming took 5 bases from V and 9 from J; bases not matched to a gene: 7. Authors' analysis steps: Researchers report that nucleated cell counts were estimated from reference gene primer amplification. TCRdb's table, derived via immunoSEQ multiplex PCR, lists solely in-frame clones and lacks some. V and J calls and clone size follow that table, whereas D and trimming were derived from the DNA. The sample carries about 210,000 clones, roughly nine tenths recorded once. Sequencing input: peripheral blood. This sequence was found in a man aged 25-40 years with acute or convalescent COVID-19. The V call is TRBV7-3, the J call TRBJ2-2, with 15 bases matching TRBD2. In nucleotides, the CDR3 is TGTGCCAGCAGCCCAGGACTAGCGGGAGGGATCAGGGAGCTGTTTTTT. Its translation is CASSPGLAGGIRELFF.